This T cell receptor beta chain derives from a study of blood T cell repertoires in COVID-19. Study at large: PBMCs, B-cell-depleted T cells, or T cells provided the cDNA or gDNA that made up the material.

Study members were between roughly 18 and 90 years old and lived in roughly 24 US regions. In the study's own analysis: How many nucleated cells were present was estimated from reference gene primer amplification. Libraries were prepared by immunoSEQ multiplex PCR; TCRdb keeps only in-frame clonotypes and omits some of them. V, J and clone size were drawn from that table, and D and trimming were deduced from the DNA. The table shows fewer than 400,000 clones, with roughly 90% occurring only once. V gave up 5 bases and J gave up 0 bases; unmatched junction bases: 7. Germline V gene lookup returns CDR1 SGHTA and CDR2 FQGNSA. The CDR3 sequence is 16 residues long.

Sequencing was performed on PBMCs or T cells enriched from blood (not recorded which). This receptor was obtained from a woman in her twenties or thirties who had been exposed to COVID-19. This chain uses TRBV7-2 with TRBJ2-1; TRBD1 aligns across 7 bases. DNA for the CDR3: TGTGCCAGCAGCCCCCAGACAGGGCGCTCCTACAATGAGCAGTTCTTC. It codes for CASSPQTGRSYNEQFF.